These T cell receptor beta chains were read from a single sample in a study of cytomegalovirus exposure and HLA in healthy donors. Produced via immunoSEQ multiplex PCR; TCRdb's table is partial and in-frame only. There are 100,000 to 150,000 clones in the sample, with under 2% held by the top ten. The sequencing sample was made of PBMCs. The receptor set was obtained from a man between 18 and 35 years old in good health and CMV-seronegative. Each CDR3 is given with its conserved first and last residue. D genes are given only for firm matches.

>TRBV23-1|TRBJ1-3|-
CASSQSSNRSSGNTIYF
>TRBV6-5|TRBJ2-5|TRBD2
CASSSRLAGTQETQYF
>TRBV27|TRBJ2-7|TRBD1
CASRSRGRHEQYF
>TRBV28|TRBJ2-7|-
CASTQRASYEQYF
>TRBV6-5|TRBJ1-3|TRBD1
CASTLQTGPGNTIYF
>TRBV7-8|TRBJ2-1|TRBD1
CASSSWDRRDSYNEQFF
>TRBV7-2|TRBJ2-7|TRBD2
CASSLGTSEYEQYF
>TRBV9|TRBJ2-4|-
CASSPRQGRENIQYF
>TRBV7-8|TRBJ1-5|-
CASSFRGQPQHF
>TRBV7-2|TRBJ2-2|-
CASSLVAELRGELFF
>TRBV7-3|TRBJ1-2|TRBD1
CASSSSGGGGGYTF
>TRBV11-2|TRBJ2-1|-
CASSLLTGSSYNEQFF
>TRBV5-1|TRBJ1-4|-
CASSTQVSNEKLFF
>TRBV6-1|TRBJ1-5|-
CASSEEQTDDQPQHF
>TRBV4-3|TRBJ2-2|TRBD1
CASSQLLRGQGDTGKLFF
>TRBV19|TRBJ1-1|-
CASSIDRLAEAFF
>TRBV6-5|TRBJ1-1|-
CASSYWGENTEAFF
>TRBV19|TRBJ1-2|TRBD1
CASSIASGGPDGYTF
>TRBV28|TRBJ1-2|-
CASSLGSFGYTF
>TRBV5-1|TRBJ1-1|TRBD1
CASSQDRVTEAFF
>TRBV19|TRBJ1-5|-
CASSLRSRGNQPQHF
>TRBV6-5|TRBJ2-2|-
CATSRGRELFF
>TRBV6-1|TRBJ2-7|-
CASSDRGYEQYF
>TRBV28|TRBJ2-5|-
CATLPRTAVERAQYF
>TRBV11-3|TRBJ2-7|TRBD2
CASSSTTSGVYEQYF
>TRBV25-1|TRBJ1-2|-
CASEPIYGYTF
>TRBV6-1|TRBJ2-7|TRBD2
CASSEREGGREQYF
>TRBV29-1|TRBJ2-5|-
CSVEDRGVPPETQYF
>TRBV6-1|TRBJ1-5|-
CASLNGAGEGQPQHF
>TRBV2|TRBJ2-7|-
CASRTSGNSYEQYF
>TRBV15|TRBJ2-7|TRBD1
CATSSDRTGDYEQYF
>TRBV5-1|-|TRBD1
CASSLEGTGPYEQYF
>TRBV18|TRBJ1-3|TRBD1
CASSPGLDRGFSGNTIYF
>TRBV19|TRBJ1-1|TRBD1
CASSRQGSEAFF
>TRBV4-1|TRBJ2-3|TRBD2
CASSQAPMSGSSTDTQYF
>TRBV5-6|TRBJ2-6|TRBD1
CASSQIQGAFAGANVLTF
>TRBV10-3|TRBJ2-7|TRBD2
CAISSGTSIVEQYF
>TRBV7-8|TRBJ1-2|TRBD1
CASSLSTGSNYGYTF
>TRBV7-9|TRBJ2-5|TRBD1
CASSLMDRLREQYF
>TRBV6-1|TRBJ1-4|-
CATRTGTAYEKLFF
>TRBV14|-|TRBD1
CASGARGRDEQYF
>TRBV10-3|TRBJ2-7|-
CAISGGYEQYF
>TRBV9|TRBJ2-7|TRBD2
CASSVAGGTYEQYF
>TRBV1|TRBJ2-2|-
CTSSGREGPGELFF
>TRBV7-2|TRBJ1-3|-
CASSLKPWEKRAGNTIYF
>TRBV28|TRBJ2-3|-
CASSRDITDTQYF
>TRBV13|TRBJ1-5|-
CASSRGGANQPQHF
>TRBV2|TRBJ1-2|TRBD1
CASSGPDRVGGYTF
>TRBV19|TRBJ1-1|-
CASMDFGGAVAFF
>TRBV7-2|TRBJ2-3|-
CASSSPPGDSFANTQYF
>TRBV4-1|TRBJ1-4|-
CASSQMGETANEKLFF
>TRBV19|TRBJ1-2|TRBD1
CASSKGQRTGYTF
>TRBV9|TRBJ1-3|-
CASSVGVDGNTIYF
>TRBV11-1|TRBJ2-7|-
CASSPGGLDLYF
>TRBV23-1|TRBJ1-5|TRBD1
CASSHGRGVTYSNQPQHF
>TRBV5-1|TRBJ2-7|-
CASSNSQGYEQYF
>TRBV4-1|TRBJ1-1|-
CASSPGQGPVFAEAFF
>TRBV2|TRBJ2-5|TRBD2
CASSEASLAGGSYGQYF